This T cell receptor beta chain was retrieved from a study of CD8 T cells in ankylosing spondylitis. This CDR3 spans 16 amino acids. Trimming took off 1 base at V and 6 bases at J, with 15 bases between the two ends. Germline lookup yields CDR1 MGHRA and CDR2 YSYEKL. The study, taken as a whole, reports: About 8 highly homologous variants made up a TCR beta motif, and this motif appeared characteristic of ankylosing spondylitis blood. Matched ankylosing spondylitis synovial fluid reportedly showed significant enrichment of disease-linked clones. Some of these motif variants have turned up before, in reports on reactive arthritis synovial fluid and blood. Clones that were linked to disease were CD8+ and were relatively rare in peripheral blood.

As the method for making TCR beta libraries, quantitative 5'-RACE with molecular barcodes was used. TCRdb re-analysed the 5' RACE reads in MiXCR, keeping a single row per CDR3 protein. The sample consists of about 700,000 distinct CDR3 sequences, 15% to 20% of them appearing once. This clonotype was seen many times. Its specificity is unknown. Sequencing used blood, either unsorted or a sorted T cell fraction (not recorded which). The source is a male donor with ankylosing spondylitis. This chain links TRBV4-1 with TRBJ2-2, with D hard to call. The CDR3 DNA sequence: TGCGCCAGCAGCCAAGCTAATCTTGTGTCCGCCGGGGAGCTGTTTTTT. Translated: CASSQANLVSAGELFF.